The T cell receptor (beta chain) under discussion was sequenced for a study of tumor-infiltrating lymphocytes in primary liver carcinoma. Study results and limitations: Tumor top-250-clone fractions significantly exceeded those of blood (p = 0.039).

Concerning this clonotype: No antigen is known for it. As the CDR3 is not closed by the conserved phenylalanine or tryptophan, this likely results from a read error.

A constant-region primer primed TCR beta cDNA synthesis from about 550 ng of total RNA. A slightly modified ARM-PCR protocol with three nested multiplex PCR rounds produced these TCR beta libraries. Both of the initial two PCR rounds ran for roughly 10 cycles and employed TRBV1-TRBV30 forward primers alongside a C-beta reverse primer. TCRdb ran MiXCR on the multiplex PCR reads and lists one entry per CDR3 protein. This sample has tens of thousands of distinct CDR3 sequences, with 60% to 75% found just once. The CDR3 has 13 residues. Germline V gene data show CDR1 as SQVTM and CDR2 as ANQGSEA. Co-extracted RNA and DNA came from about 20-30 mg of unsorted bulk tissue. Donors underwent surgery for histopathologically diagnosed primary liver carcinoma. Each of the tumor samples contained in excess of 85% viable tumor cells.

The sequence came from a man aged 35 to 55 with primary liver carcinoma and hepatitis B virus infection. Sequencing used liver tumor tissue from sampling region 1. The subset here: tumor region T1, superior pole. The chain has TRBV29-1 and TRBJ1-4; no definite D call. The CDR3 loop reads CNVGGGPNEKLFI. The CDR3 DNA reads as TGCAACGTTGGCGGCGGACCGAATGAAAAACTGTTTATT.